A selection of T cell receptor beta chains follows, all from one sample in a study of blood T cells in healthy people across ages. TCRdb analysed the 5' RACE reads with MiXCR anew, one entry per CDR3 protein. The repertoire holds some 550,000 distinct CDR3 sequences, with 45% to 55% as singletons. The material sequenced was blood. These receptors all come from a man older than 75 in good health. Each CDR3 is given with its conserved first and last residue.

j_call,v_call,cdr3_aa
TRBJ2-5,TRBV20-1,CSAISPGGLAGPLQETQYF
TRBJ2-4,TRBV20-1,CSARDPAGGYNIQYF
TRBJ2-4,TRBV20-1,CSARGGTVRLAKNIQYF
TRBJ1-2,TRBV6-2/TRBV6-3,CASSYQQIPYGYTF
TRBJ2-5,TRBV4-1,CASSQDPYQETQYF
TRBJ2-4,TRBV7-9,CASGFGAAKNIQYF
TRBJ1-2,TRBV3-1,CASRRETGIGYTF
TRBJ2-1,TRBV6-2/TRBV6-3,CASRPIAPLSYNEQFF
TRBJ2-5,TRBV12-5,CASGLVRTAPLETQYF
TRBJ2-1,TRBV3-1,CASRSWGGRHNEQFF
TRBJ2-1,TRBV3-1,CASSQDPWLLNEQFF
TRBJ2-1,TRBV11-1,CASSAADRGIVNEQFF
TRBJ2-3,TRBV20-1,CSARDRGRQHEDTQYF
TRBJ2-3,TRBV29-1,CSVITAITSTGTQYF
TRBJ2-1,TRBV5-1,CASSFGLGGGYEQFF
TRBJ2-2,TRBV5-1,CASSSQGGSTGELFF
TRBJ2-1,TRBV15,CATSRDPGQGNEQFF
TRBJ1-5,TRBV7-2,CASSLENGAGSNQPQHF
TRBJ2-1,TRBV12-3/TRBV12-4,CASSAGLAGLNEQFF
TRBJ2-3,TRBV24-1,CATSALRGIGDTQYF
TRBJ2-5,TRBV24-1,CATSDFVSGRETQYF
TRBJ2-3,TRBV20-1,CSARDRSRGTDTQYF
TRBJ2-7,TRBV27,CASSFSGTGNYEQYF